This T cell receptor beta chain was found in a study of blood T cell repertoires in COVID-19. The overall study: T cells, B-cell-depleted T cells, or PBMCs supplied cDNA or gDNA.

Repertoires were generated with immunoSEQ multiplex PCR, while TCRdb's copy carries only in-frame clones and drops some. Of about 80,000 clones in the sample, about four fifths were seen once. The length of the CDR3 is 12 residues. The germline V gene encodes CDR1 LNHDA and CDR2 SQIVND (reference sequence). The V segment lost 11 bases and the J segment 4 bases; nucleotides outside the gene matches: 7. This TCR came from a human donor in a cohort sampled during active COVID-19. Sequencing used peripheral blood. The rearrangement joins TRBV19 to TRBJ2-5; TRBD1 matches 7 bases. Here the CDR3 DNA reads TGTGCCGTAGGAAGACAGGGAGAGACCCAGTACTTC. Amino acid sequence: CAVGRQGETQYF.